This T cell receptor beta chain was identified during a study of cytomegalovirus exposure and HLA in healthy donors. Study results and caveats: There were under 200 TCR beta chains listed as cytomegalovirus-associated. CMV serostatus was the sole immune exposure data available.

Concerning this clone: The antigen is unknown.

Primers included in the PCR were 60 Vbeta and 13 Jbeta primers. Clones were read by immunoSEQ multiplex PCR, and TCRdb kept only the in-frame ones, dropping some. The sample yields approximately 37,000 clones, of which the top ten take up approximately 5.9%. The specimen sequenced was PBMCs. The sequence was obtained from a human donor in good health.

The CDR3 nucleotides are TGTGCCAGCAGCTTACCCGCAGGGTTCGGCAATCAGCCCCAGCATTTT. Translating it yields CASSLPAGFGNQPQHF. The chain has TRBV7-2 and TRBJ1-5; D may be TRBD1 (5 bases). Germline assignment: CDR1 SGHTA and CDR2 FQGNSA. V was cut by 2 bases and J by 2 bases, with 13 bases left in between. The CDR3 sequence is 16 residues long.